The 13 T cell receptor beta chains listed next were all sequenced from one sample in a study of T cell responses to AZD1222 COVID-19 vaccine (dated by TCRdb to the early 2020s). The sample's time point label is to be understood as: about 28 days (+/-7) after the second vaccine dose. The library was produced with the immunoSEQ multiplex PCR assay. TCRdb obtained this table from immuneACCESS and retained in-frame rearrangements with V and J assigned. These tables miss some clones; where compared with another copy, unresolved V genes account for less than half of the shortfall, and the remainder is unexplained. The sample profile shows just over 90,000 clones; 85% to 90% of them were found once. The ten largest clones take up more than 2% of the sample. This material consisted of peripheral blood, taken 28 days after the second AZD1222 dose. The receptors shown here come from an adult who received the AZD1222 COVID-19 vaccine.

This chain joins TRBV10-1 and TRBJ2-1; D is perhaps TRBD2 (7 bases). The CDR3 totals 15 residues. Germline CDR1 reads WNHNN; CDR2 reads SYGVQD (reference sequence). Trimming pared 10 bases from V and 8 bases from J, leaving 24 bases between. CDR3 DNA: TGCGCCACGAACCTGGGGGGGGGCACGGTCTATGAGCAGTTCTTC. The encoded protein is CATNLGGGTVYEQFF.

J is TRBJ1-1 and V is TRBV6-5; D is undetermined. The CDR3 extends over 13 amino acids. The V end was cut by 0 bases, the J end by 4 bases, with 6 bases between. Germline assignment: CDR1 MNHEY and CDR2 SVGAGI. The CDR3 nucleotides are TGTGCCAGCAGTTACTCGAAGGGCACTGAAGCTTTCTTT. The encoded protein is CASSYSKGTEAFF.

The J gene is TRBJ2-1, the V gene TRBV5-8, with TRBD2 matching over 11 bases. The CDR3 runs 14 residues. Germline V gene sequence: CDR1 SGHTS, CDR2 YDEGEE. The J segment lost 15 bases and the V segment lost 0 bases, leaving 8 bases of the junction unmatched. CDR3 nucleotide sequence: TGTGCCAGCAGCTTGGGGGGGCTTACTAGCGGGAGGTTCTTC. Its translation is CASSLGGLTSGRFF.

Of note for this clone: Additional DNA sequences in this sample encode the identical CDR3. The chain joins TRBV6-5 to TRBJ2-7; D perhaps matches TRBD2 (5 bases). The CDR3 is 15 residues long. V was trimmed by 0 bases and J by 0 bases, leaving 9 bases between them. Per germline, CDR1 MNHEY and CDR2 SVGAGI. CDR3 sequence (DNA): TGTGCCAGCAGTTACTCTTCGGGGAGCTCCTACGAGCAGTACTTC. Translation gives CASSYSSGSSYEQYF.

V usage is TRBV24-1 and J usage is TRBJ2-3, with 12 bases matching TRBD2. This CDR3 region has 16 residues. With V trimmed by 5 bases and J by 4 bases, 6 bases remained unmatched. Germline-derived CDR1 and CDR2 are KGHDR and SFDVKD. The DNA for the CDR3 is TGTGCCACCAGTGTAACTAGCGGGAGGCTCCCAGATACGCAGTATTTT. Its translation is CATSVTSGRLPDTQYF.

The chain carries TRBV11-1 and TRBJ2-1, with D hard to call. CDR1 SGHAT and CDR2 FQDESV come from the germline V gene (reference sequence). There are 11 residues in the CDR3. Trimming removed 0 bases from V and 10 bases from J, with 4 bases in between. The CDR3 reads CASSLADEQFF. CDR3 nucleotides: TGTGCCAGCAGCTTAGCTGACGAGCAGTTCTTC.

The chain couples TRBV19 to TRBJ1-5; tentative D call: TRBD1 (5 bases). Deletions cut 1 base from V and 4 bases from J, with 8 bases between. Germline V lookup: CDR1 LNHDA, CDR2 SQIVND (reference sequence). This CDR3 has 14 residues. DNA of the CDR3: TGTGCCAGTAGTATAGTGGGACTAAATCAGCCCCAGCATTTT. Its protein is CASSIVGLNQPQHF.

The CDR3 sequence is CASSPVTGGRDEAFF. DNA for the CDR3: TGTGCCAGCTCACCAGTTACCGGGGGCAGGGATGAAGCTTTCTTT. The V call is TRBV18, the J call TRBJ1-1; TRBD1 is a possible D gene (6 bases). Per the germline V gene, CDR1 is KGHSH and CDR2 is LQKENI. V was clipped by 2 bases and J by 7 bases, with 17 bases between them. The CDR3 consists of 15 residues.

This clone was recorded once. As DNA, the CDR3 is TGTGCCAGCAGTGTAAGTTGGTCCGGCGAGACCCAGTACTTC. Translation: CASSVSWSGETQYF. The chain couples TRBV2 to TRBJ2-5; D gene uncertain. CDR1 SNHLY and CDR2 FYNNEI come from the germline V gene. Trimming took off 4 bases at V and 5 bases at J, with 14 bases between the two ends. The CDR3 length is 14 residues.

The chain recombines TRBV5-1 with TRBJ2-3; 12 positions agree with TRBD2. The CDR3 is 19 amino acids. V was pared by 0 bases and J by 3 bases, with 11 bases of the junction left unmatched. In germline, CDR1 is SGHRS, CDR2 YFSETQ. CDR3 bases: TGCGCCAGCAGCTTGGGATGGGGATTCGGGACTAGCGGGACAGATACGCAGTATTTT. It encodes CASSLGWGFGTSGTDTQYF.

CDR3 protein: CSVGHMNTEAFF. CDR3 nucleotides: TGCAGCGTTGGGCATATGAACACTGAAGCTTTCTTT. The V call is TRBV29-1, the J call TRBJ1-1; D is uncertain. Trimming removed 4 bases from V and 0 bases from J, with 6 bases in between. The CDR3 is made up of 12 amino acids. The germline CDR1 and CDR2 sequences are SQVTM and ANQGSEA.

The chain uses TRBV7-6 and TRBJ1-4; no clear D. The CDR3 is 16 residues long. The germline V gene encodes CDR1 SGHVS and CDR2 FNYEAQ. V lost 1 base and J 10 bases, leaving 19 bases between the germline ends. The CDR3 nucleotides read TGTGCCAGCAGCTTAGAAACCCGACCACTGGGCGGAAAACTGTTTTTT. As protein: CASSLETRPLGGKLFF.

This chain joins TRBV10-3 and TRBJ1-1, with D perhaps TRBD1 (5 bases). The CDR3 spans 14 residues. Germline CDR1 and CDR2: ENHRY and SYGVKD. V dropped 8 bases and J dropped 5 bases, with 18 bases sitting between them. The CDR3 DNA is TGTGCCATCTGGGACGCACCCAGTGGGACTGAAGCTTTCTTT. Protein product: CAIWDAPSGTEAFF.